This entry describes one T cell receptor (beta chain). V lost 7 bases to trimming and J lost 1 base, with 7 bases between them. The CDR3 totals 13 residues. Germline V CDR1 and CDR2: LNHDA, SQIVND (reference sequence). The data originate from a study of blood T cell repertoires in COVID-19. About the study: Sites across the United States, Italy and Spain contributed samples from acute and convalescent COVID-19. T cells, B-cell-depleted T cells, or PBMCs provided the cDNA or gDNA that served as material.

Seattle patient enrollment occurred during active infection, with longitudinal follow-up thereafter. Source study methods: Scientists estimated how many nucleated cells there were by amplifying reference gene primers. This table comes from immunoSEQ multiplex PCR, and its TCRdb copy is limited to in-frame clones, with some not included. That table supplies the V and J calls and clone size; D and trimming were determined from the DNA. The sample records 350,000 or so clones, around 88% being singletons. The specimen was peripheral blood. This TCR derives from a woman aged 30 to 39 with COVID-19, enrolled during active disease. V usage is TRBV19 and J usage is TRBJ2-2; D is unresolved. This CDR3 reads CASTQMNTGELFF. Here the CDR3 DNA reads TGTGCCAGTACTCAGATGAACACCGGGGAGCTGTTTTTT.